The entry that follows covers one T cell receptor (beta chain) sequence. This record comes from a study of shared T cell receptors in the human thymus. Clones were sequenced by immunoSEQ multiplex PCR, and TCRdb holds only the in-frame ones, with some missing. Altogether roughly 660,000 clones are present, roughly 90% being singletons, with the ten largest covering over 0.008%. These data also featured in a second study, about human thymus T cells.

The sequence was obtained from a boy younger than two with a congenital heart defect. Specimen: thymocytes.

This CDR3 reads CSVQSGTGIYEQYF. DNA for the CDR3: TGCAGCGTTCAGAGCGGGACAGGGATCTACGAGCAGTACTTC. V gene TRBV29-1 combines with J gene TRBJ2-7; 9 bases fit TRBD1. This CDR3 spans 14 amino acids. The junction had 8 bases not matched to a gene; V was cut back by 5 bases and J by 3 bases. Per germline, CDR1 SQVTM and CDR2 ANQGSEA.